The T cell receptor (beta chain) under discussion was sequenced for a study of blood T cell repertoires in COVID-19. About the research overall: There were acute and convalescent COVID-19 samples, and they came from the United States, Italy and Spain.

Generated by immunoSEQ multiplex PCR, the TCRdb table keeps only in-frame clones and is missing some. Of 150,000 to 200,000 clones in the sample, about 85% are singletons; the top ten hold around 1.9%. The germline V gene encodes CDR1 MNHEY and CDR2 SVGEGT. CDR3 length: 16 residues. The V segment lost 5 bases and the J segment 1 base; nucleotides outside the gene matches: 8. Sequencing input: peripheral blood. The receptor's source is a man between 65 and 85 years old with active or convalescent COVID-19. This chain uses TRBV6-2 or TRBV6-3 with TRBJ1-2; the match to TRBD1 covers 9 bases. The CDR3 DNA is TGTGCCAGCAGTGCCGGGACAGGGTTGTTTAACTATGGCTACACCTTC. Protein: CASSAGTGLFNYGYTF.